Listed here are 27 T cell receptor beta chains from one sample, sequenced in a study of blood T cells in healthy people across ages. For the second PCR, which ran for roughly 7 to 11 cycles, a sample-barcoded 5' primer and a J-beta primer mix were used. TCRdb fed the 5' RACE reads into MiXCR, producing one record per CDR3 protein. The sample lists around 800,000 distinct CDR3 sequences; about 55% were seen once. Material: blood. Receptors originate from an elderly man in good health.

On this clonotype itself: This sequence may be a read error, since a much larger clone differs from it by one base. The chain recombines TRBV27 with TRBJ2-1, with 8 bases fitting TRBD1. After removal of 6 bases from V and 15 bases from J, the junction contained 10 bases not matched to a gene. There are 12 residues in the CDR3. Germline loops: CDR1 MNHEY, CDR2 SMNVEV (reference sequence). The CDR3 spells CASRLARDRLFF. For the CDR3, the DNA is TGTGCCAGCAGGTTGGCCCGGGACAGGTTGTTCTTC.

V and J are TRBV20-1 and TRBJ2-1, with D unclear. V dropped 4 bases and J dropped 0 bases, with 7 bases sitting between them. Germline loops: CDR1 DFQATT, CDR2 SNEGSKA (reference sequence). The length of the CDR3 is 13 residues. The CDR3 sequence is CSATVDSYNEQFF. The CDR3 DNA reads as TGCAGTGCTACCGTAGACTCCTACAATGAGCAGTTCTTC.

There are a few counts of this clonotype. This chain links TRBV20-1 with TRBJ1-2; TRBD1 agrees at 8 bases. CDR3 length: 12 amino acids. Germline-derived CDR1 and CDR2 are DFQATT and SNEGSKA (reference sequence). The CDR3 DNA follows: TGCCTAGGGGCAGGGGGCAACTATGGCTACACCTTC. Amino acids: CLGAGGNYGYTF.

V gene TRBV20-1 combines with J gene TRBJ2-3, with TRBD1 identical over 7 bases. The germline V gene has CDR1 DFQATT and CDR2 SNEGSKA (reference sequence). The length of the CDR3 is 14 residues. Trimming removed 7 bases from V and 0 bases from J; junction bases left unmatched: 7. CDR3 region: CSGLTGASTDTQYF. The DNA for the CDR3 is TGCAGTGGCCTAACAGGGGCTAGCACAGATACGCAGTATTTT.

V gene TRBV29-1 combines with J gene TRBJ2-7; D ambiguous. CDR1 and CDR2 (germline): SQVTM, ANQGSEA. V shed 5 bases and J shed 2 bases, with 10 bases lying between them. The CDR3 sequence is 12 residues long. CDR3 nucleotide sequence: TGCAGCGTTCGGCAGAATACCTACGAGCAGTACTTC. It encodes CSVRQNTYEQYF.

The gene calls are TRBV5-4 and TRBJ2-7, with 9 bases aligning to TRBD2. The DNA end is a closer match to TRBJ2-4, so the J assignment may be wrong. The CDR3 has 15 amino acids. Germline V gives CDR1 SGHNT, CDR2 YYREEE (reference sequence). The CDR3 region is CASSQGTSRQNIQYF. The CDR3 nucleotides are TGTGCCAGCAGCCAGGGGACTAGCAGACAAAACATTCAGTACTTC.

V and J are TRBV24-1 and TRBJ1-4; 8 nucleotides line up with TRBD1. CDR1 KGHDR and CDR2 SFDVKD come from the germline V gene. The V and J ends lost 3 bases and 7 bases, in that order; junction bases with no gene match: 6. The CDR3 has 15 amino acids. The CDR3 DNA is TGTGCCACCAGTGATCCGGGACAGGATAGTGAAAAACTGTTTTTT. Translating it yields CATSDPGQDSEKLFF.

The genes are TRBV27 and TRBJ2-1, with 11 bases lining up with TRBD1. The J call may be faulty, since TRBJ2-7 better matches the DNA end. CDR3 length: 19 residues. CDR1 is MNHEY and CDR2 is SMNVEV in the germline V gene (reference sequence). The CDR3 protein is CASSSPSWTGGSHRYEQYF. CDR3 sequence (DNA): TGTGCCAGCAGTTCTCCCTCCTGGACAGGGGGCTCCCACCGCTACGAGCAGTACTTC.

This rearrangement joins TRBV7-2 to TRBJ2-7, with a possible D match to TRBD2 (5 bases). V lost 6 bases to trimming and J lost 3 bases, with 18 bases between them. This CDR3 has 15 amino acids. CDR1 and CDR2 (germline): SGHTA, FQGNSA. Written as DNA, the CDR3 is TGTGCCAGCAGAAGCCCGGGGTCTCGTAGCTACGAGCAGTACTTC. The encoded protein is CASRSPGSRSYEQYF.

This clonotype was picked up a small number of times. The genes are TRBV9 and TRBJ2-5, with TRBD1 matching over 7 bases. Trimming took 3 bases from V and 2 from J; bases not matched to a gene: 13. Germline assignment: CDR1 SGDLS and CDR2 YYNGEE. The length of the CDR3 is 17 residues. The CDR3 region has the DNA TGTGCCAGCAGCGCCGATGGTGGGGGACAGCTTCAAGAGACCCAGTACTTC. Protein: CASSADGGGQLQETQYF.

The rearrangement links TRBV20-1 to TRBJ1-6, with a weak D call TRBD1 (6 bases). Looked up from germline, CDR1 is DFQATT and CDR2 is SNEGSKA (reference sequence). V lost 5 bases, J lost 8 bases, and 16 bases lay in between. The CDR3 is made up of 14 amino acids. For the CDR3, the DNA is TGCAGTGCTCGAAGAGGGGGGTGGGATTCACCCCTCCACTTT. Protein sequence: CSARRGGWDSPLHF.

This clonotype was observed a single time. The chain recombines TRBV2 with TRBJ2-7; 8 positions match TRBD2. The CDR3 totals 17 residues. Unmatched junction bases numbered 21, after V lost 7 bases and J lost 7 bases. Germline CDR1 SNHLY, CDR2 FYNNEI. The CDR3 loop is CASKRGSYGTDESEQYF. The CDR3 coding sequence is TGTGCCAGCAAGCGGGGGTCTTACGGGACCGATGAGAGTGAGCAGTACTTC.

The chain links TRBV3-1 to TRBJ1-2; 9 bases agree with TRBD1. There are 15 residues in the CDR3. The germline V gene encodes CDR1 LGHDT and CDR2 YNNKEL (reference sequence). Unmatched junction bases numbered 6, after V lost 2 bases and J lost 5 bases. The CDR3 is CASSQRPGTGYGYTF. For the CDR3, the DNA is TGTGCCAGCAGCCAAAGGCCTGGGACAGGGTATGGCTACACCTTC.

The gene calls are TRBV5-1 and TRBJ2-2; TRBD2 matches 7 bases. The length of the CDR3 is 15 residues. Germline loops: CDR1 SGHRS, CDR2 YFSETQ. V gave up 1 base and J gave up 4 bases; unmatched junction bases: 4. CDR3 nucleotide sequence: TGCGCCAGCAGCTTGTTGGGGGGGACCACCGGGGAGCTGTTTTTT. It specifies CASSLLGGTTGELFF.

This clonotype appeared a few times. This chain links TRBV6-5 with TRBJ2-3; TRBD2 matches at 7 bases. The junction had 6 bases not matched to a gene; V was cut back by 4 bases and J by 11 bases. The CDR3 totals 12 residues. In germline, CDR1 is MNHEY, CDR2 SVGAGI. The CDR3 loop reads CASSSPSGVQYF. The DNA of the CDR3 is TGTGCCAGCAGTTCCCCTAGCGGAGTGCAGTATTTT.

The chain links TRBV11-2 to TRBJ2-3, with TRBD1 as a possible D gene (7 bases). The CDR3 has 14 residues. The germline V and J ends were trimmed by 5 bases and 14 bases, with 23 bases remaining between them. Germline loops: CDR1 SGHAT, CDR2 FQNNGV. This chain's CDR3 is CASSRSGRDRYAYF. DNA for the CDR3: TGTGCCAGCAGCCGCAGCGGGCGGGACAGATACGCGTATTTT.

The table lists this clonotype with a few counts. The CDR3 loop is CSARAPVGQSYNEQFF. The CDR3 nucleotides read TGCAGTGCTAGAGCTCCGGTGGGACAGAGCTACAATGAGCAGTTCTTC. V usage is TRBV20-1 and J usage is TRBJ2-1, with 7 nucleotides matching TRBD1. V lost 1 base, J lost 3 bases, and 9 bases stayed unmatched. The CDR3 is 16 amino acids. The germline V gene encodes CDR1 DFQATT and CDR2 SNEGSKA (reference sequence).

The J gene is TRBJ2-7, the V gene TRBV20-1; 11 positions match TRBD2. This CDR3 is built from 17 residues. Germline V CDR1 and CDR2: DFQATT, SNEGSKA (reference sequence). The J segment lost 1 base and the V segment lost 2 bases, leaving 10 bases of the junction unmatched. The DNA for the CDR3 is TGCAGTGCTAGACCGGTCCGACTAGCGGGGATTTCCTACGAGCAGTACTTC. This gives the protein CSARPVRLAGISYEQYF.

The rearrangement links TRBV20-1 to TRBJ1-1; tentatively, D is TRBD1 (6 bases). V dropped 2 bases and J dropped 3 bases, with 13 bases sitting between them. CDR1 is DFQATT and CDR2 is SNEGSKA in the germline V gene (reference sequence). The CDR3 runs 14 residues. The CDR3 reads CSARRGGIDTEAFF. In nucleotides, the CDR3 is TGCAGTGCTAGAAGGGGGGGGATAGACACTGAAGCTTTCTTT.

This clonotype was counted a few times. V is TRBV27 and J is TRBJ2-7, with 9 bases identical to TRBD1. CDR3 length equals 14 residues. Germline CDR1 and CDR2: MNHEY and SMNVEV (reference sequence). Germline trimming cut 6 bases from V and 6 bases from J; bases unmatched to any gene: 9. The CDR3 DNA follows: TGTGCCAGCAGCCCTCCGGGACAGGGCTCCGAGCAGTACTTC. Encoded protein: CASSPPGQGSEQYF.

V usage is TRBV29-1 and J usage is TRBJ2-5; D is unresolved. The DNA end is more similar to TRBJ2-7, so the J call may be wrong. Germline V gene lookup returns CDR1 SQVTM and CDR2 ANQGSEA. This CDR3 comprises 14 residues. The CDR3 DNA reads as TGCAGCGTTGTTAAGGGTTGGTCCCTTTACGAGCAGTACTTC. Its protein product is CSVVKGWSLYEQYF.

The chain combines TRBV6-1 with TRBJ1-4; D remains ambiguous. Trimming took 1 base from V and 3 from J, leaving 9 bases between them. The germline gives CDR1 MNHNS, CDR2 SASEGT. The CDR3 extends over 15 amino acids. CDR3 coding DNA: TGTGCCAGCAGTGAAGGGGGAGCTCCTAATGAAAAACTGTTTTTT. Translating it yields CASSEGGAPNEKLFF.

The sample holds many counts of this clonotype. This chain uses TRBV5-1 with TRBJ2-7; D is unclear. This CDR3 region has 13 residues. Germline V gene data show CDR1 as SGHRS and CDR2 as YFSETQ. Trimming took 0 bases from V and 2 from J, leaving 6 bases between them. This chain's CDR3 is CASSLGEPYEQYF. DNA of the CDR3: TGCGCCAGCAGCTTGGGGGAACCCTACGAGCAGTACTTC.

The J gene is TRBJ2-5, the V gene TRBV2, with 10 bases lining up with TRBD2. From germline, CDR1 is SNHLY and CDR2 FYNNEI. The CDR3 totals 13 residues. V shed 7 bases and J 4 bases; nucleotides not matched to a gene: 3. CDR3 residues: CASTEREGETQYF. The CDR3 DNA reads as TGTGCCAGCACGGAGCGGGAGGGAGAGACCCAGTACTTC. The full variable domain, rest sourced from reference TRBV2 and TRBJ2-5, is EPEVTQTPSHQVTQMGQEVILRCVPISNHLYFYWYRQILGQKVEFLVSFYNNEISEKSEIFDDQFSVERPDGSNFTLKIRSTKLEDSAMYFCASTEREGETQYFGPGTRLLVL.

The chain recombines TRBV10-2 with TRBJ2-1, with TRBD2 matching 7 bases. Germline values: CDR1 WSHSY, CDR2 SAAADI. The CDR3 is 14 amino acids. With V trimmed by 7 bases and J by 7 bases, 10 bases remained unmatched. The CDR3 DNA reads as TGCGCCAGCACGAGGACTAGACTACGGAATGAGCAGTTCTTC. Protein sequence: CASTRTRLRNEQFF.

V is TRBV7-9 and J is TRBJ2-1; possible D gene TRBD2, 5 bases. CDR3 length: 17 amino acids. Germline V gene data show CDR1 as SEHNR and CDR2 as FQNEAQ (reference sequence). The ends were cut back, 5 bases at V and 0 bases at J, with 17 bases in the middle. The CDR3 sequence is CASSPSSSPSSYNEQFF. The CDR3 DNA reads as TGTGCCAGCAGCCCCTCCTCTAGCCCAAGCTCCTACAATGAGCAGTTCTTC.

The rearrangement joins TRBV3-1 to TRBJ2-7; maybe TRBD2 (6 bases). V lost 1 base to trimming and J lost 2 bases, with 12 bases between them. Germline assignment: CDR1 LGHDT and CDR2 YNNKEL (reference sequence). The CDR3 is 15 residues long. The CDR3 protein is CASSQVAGPAYEQYF. CDR3 in DNA: TGTGCCAGCAGCCAAGTCGCGGGACCCGCCTACGAGCAGTACTTC.